The rows below give T cell receptor beta chains drawn from one sample of a study of cytomegalovirus exposure and HLA in healthy donors. Assay: immunoSEQ multiplex PCR; the TCRdb copy retains only in-frame clones and omits some. Of roughly 150,000 clones in the sample, approximately 80% were seen once. Material: PBMCs. The receptor source for this set is a male donor in good health and CMV-seronegative. The CDR3 runs from the conserved cysteine through the conserved F or W. The D gene is left open where the match is weak. The listing skips clone size in some rows; elsewhere it reads once, few, many or a size class.

V	size	D	J	CDR3	DNA
TRBV7-9	once	-	TRBJ1-5	CASSPSGNQPQHF	TGTGCCAGCAGCCCCTCCGGCAATCAGCCCCAGCATTTT
TRBV21-1	-	-	TRBJ1-6	CASTCQGSPLHF	TGTGCCAGCACTTGTCAGGGTTCACCCCTCCACTTT
TRBV7-8	-	TRBD1	TRBJ2-1	CASSNTGGGFISNEQFF	TGTGCCAGCAGCAACACAGGGGGCGGTTTCATTTCAAATGAGCAGTTCTTC
TRBV15	-	TRBD1	TRBJ2-7	CATSREATGGDEQYF	TGTGCCACCAGCAGAGAGGCAACAGGGGGCGACGAGCAGTACTTC
TRBV7-3	-	-	TRBJ2-1	CASSPTSSSLYNEQFF	TGTGCCAGCAGCCCTACTAGTAGTAGCCTCTACAATGAGCAGTTCTTC
TRBV7-2	-	-	TRBJ1-5	CASSLGGDSNQPQHF	TGTGCCAGCAGCTTAGGCGGAGATAGCAATCAGCCCCAGCATTTT
TRBV5-1	few	TRBD2	TRBJ2-3	CASSLEAEAGVGTDTQYF	TGCGCCAGCAGCTTGGAGGCGGAGGCGGGAGTGGGCACAGATACGCAGTATTTT
TRBV18	-	-	TRBJ1-5	CASSPPGGREDQPQHF	TGTGCCAGCTCACCACCGGGAGGACGGGAAGATCAGCCCCAGCATTTT
TRBV12-5	-	TRBD1	TRBJ2-3	CASGRDRWGEPDTQYF	TGTGCTAGTGGTCGGGACAGGTGGGGTGAACCAGATACGCAGTATTTT
TRBV11-2	once	TRBD2	TRBJ2-2	CASSLEGGGTGELFF	TGTGCCAGCAGCTTAGAGGGGGGGGGAACCGGGGAGCTGTTTTTT
TRBV18	-	-	TRBJ2-7	CASSPLGGEQYF	TGTGCCAGCTCACCACTAGGGGGCGAGCAGTACTTC
TRBV4-1	once	TRBD2	TRBJ2-1	CASSQGAGVRGNEQFF	TGCGCCAGCAGCCAAGGAGCGGGGGTTAGGGGCAATGAGCAGTTCTTC
TRBV19	few	TRBD1	TRBJ2-6	CASSIDTGETTGANVLTF	TGTGCCAGTAGTATAGATACAGGGGAGACGACTGGGGCCAACGTCCTGACTTTC
TRBV5-1	-	TRBD1	TRBJ1-2	CASSTSTGADVYTF	TGCGCCAGCAGCACTTCGACAGGGGCTGATGTCTACACCTTC
TRBV7-6	few	TRBD1	TRBJ2-7	CASSYDRAYEQYF	TGTGCCAGCAGTTACGACAGGGCCTACGAGCAGTACTTC
TRBV10-2	-	TRBD1	TRBJ2-2	CASSRDRNTGELFF	TGCGCCAGCAGCAGGGACAGGAACACCGGGGAGCTGTTTTTT
TRBV7-9	-	-	TRBJ1-1	CASSFSTNENAFF	TGTGCCAGCAGCTTTTCGACAAACGAGAACGCTTTCTTT
TRBV29-1	-	-	TRBJ2-7	CSAATTSYEQYF	TGCAGCGCCGCAACTACCTCCTACGAGCAGTACTTC
TRBV6-1	-	TRBD1	TRBJ1-4	CASMRQGEKLFF	TGTGCCAGCATGAGACAGGGGGAAAAACTGTTTTTT
TRBV12-2	-	-	TRBJ1-5	CASPRRQISNQPQHF	TGTGCAAGTCCCCGACGACAGATTAGCAATCAGCCCCAGCATTTT
TRBV6-5	-	-	TRBJ2-2	CASSYSMATGELFF	TGTGCCAGCAGTTACTCGATGGCCACCGGGGAGCTGTTTTTT
TRBV11-2	few	TRBD2	TRBJ2-7	CASSLVSGRGYEQYF	TGTGCCAGCAGCTTAGTATCCGGGAGGGGGTACGAGCAGTACTTC
TRBV9	-	-	TRBJ2-7	CASSVGPGGSYEQYF	TGTGCCAGCAGCGTAGGGCCAGGGGGGTCCTACGAGCAGTACTTC
TRBV18	-	TRBD2	TRBJ2-1	CASSPPGGGRRSYNEQFF	TGTGCCAGCTCACCACCCGGGGGCGGGAGGAGGTCCTACAATGAGCAGTTCTTC
TRBV11-2	once	-	TRBJ2-2	CASSFGAGNTGELFF	TGTGCCAGCAGCTTCGGTGCTGGGAACACCGGGGAGCTGTTTTTT
TRBV7-2	-	-	TRBJ1-4	CASSFGRGRANEKLFF	TGTGCCAGCAGCTTCGGGCGGGGACGAGCTAATGAAAAACTGTTTTTT
TRBV18	-	-	TRBJ1-5	CASSPLQSYPPQHF	TGTGCCAGCTCACCCCTACAGAGTTATCCGCCCCAGCATTTT
TRBV4-1	-	-	TRBJ2-2	CASSHRTRANTGELFF	TGCGCCAGCAGCCACAGGACAAGAGCGAACACCGGGGAGCTGTTTTTT
TRBV23-1	-	TRBD1	TRBJ2-7	CASRPRDRSYEQYF	TGCGCCAGCAGACCCCGGGACAGATCCTACGAGCAGTACTTC
TRBV11-1	-	-	TRBJ2-1	CASSLDPMGHKTNEQFF	TGTGCCAGCAGCTTAGATCCTATGGGACACAAAACCAATGAGCAGTTCTTC
TRBV6-7	-	-	TRBJ1-5	CASSYSSPLIVTDSNQPQHF	TGTGCCAGCAGTTACTCGTCCCCACTGATCGTAACAGATAGCAATCAGCCCCAGCATTTT
TRBV6-1	-	-	TRBJ2-7	CASSEYEGSEQYF	TGTGCCAGCAGTGAATACGAGGGTTCCGAGCAGTACTTC
TRBV4-2	-	-	TRBJ2-7	CASSQDVTDSYEQYF	TGTGCCAGCAGCCAAGATGTCACGGACTCCTACGAGCAGTACTTC
TRBV9	-	-	TRBJ2-7	CASSVGGGGYEQYF	TGTGCCAGCAGCGTAGGGGGAGGCGGTTACGAGCAGTACTTC
TRBV5-4	-	-	TRBJ2-7	CASSLELISSEQYF	TGTGCCAGCAGCTTGGAACTAATCTCATCCGAGCAGTACTTC
TRBV28	-	TRBD2	TRBJ2-5	CASSFGGGAKETQYF	TGTGCCAGCAGTTTCGGCGGGGGGGCCAAAGAGACCCAGTACTTC
TRBV11-2	-	-	TRBJ1-5	CASSLGVGRNQPQHF	TGTGCCAGCAGCTTGGGGGTCGGGAGGAATCAGCCCCAGCATTTT
TRBV14	few	-	TRBJ2-7	CASSDFYEQYF	TGTGCCAGCAGCGACTTCTACGAGCAGTACTTC
TRBV2	once	TRBD1	TRBJ1-1	CASSVGDRGRTAFF	TGTGCCAGCAGTGTTGGGGACAGGGGGCGGACGGCTTTCTTT
TRBV27	-	-	TRBJ2-5	CASSSTGRKTQYF	TGTGCCAGCAGTTCTACAGGGCGGAAGACCCAGTACTTC
TRBV7-2	-	-	TRBJ2-2	CASSLAGHLNTGELFF	TGTGCCAGCAGCTTAGCGGGACACCTAAACACCGGGGAGCTGTTTTTT
TRBV9	-	-	TRBJ1-5	CASSVEGGNQPQHF	TGTGCCAGCAGCGTAGAAGGAGGAAATCAGCCCCAGCATTTT
TRBV6-5	-	-	TRBJ2-2	CASSSSTGGRELFF	-
TRBV7-9	-	TRBD2	TRBJ2-7	CASSLERDLQYF	TGTGCCAGCAGCTTAGAGCGGGATTTACAGTACTTC
TRBV27	-	TRBD1	TRBJ2-5	CATPTPSGQGKTQYF	TGTGCCACCCCCACACCTTCCGGACAGGGAAAGACCCAGTACTTC
TRBV27	-	TRBD1	TRBJ1-1	CASSPGQGRGEAFF	TGTGCCAGCAGCCCGGGACAGGGAAGGGGTGAAGCTTTCTTT
TRBV11-2	few	TRBD1	TRBJ1-2	CASSTGAFYGYTF	TGTGCCAGCAGCACAGGGGCTTTCTATGGCTACACCTTC
TRBV7-2	-	-	TRBJ2-4	CASSSSVAKNIQYF	TGTGCCAGCAGCTCTTCAGTAGCCAAAAACATTCAGTACTTC
TRBV15	-	-	TRBJ2-7	CATSRQNYEQYF	TGTGCCACCAGCAGACAGAACTACGAGCAGTACTTC
TRBV11-2	-	-	TRBJ1-4	CASSLTLVEKLFF	TGTGCCAGCAGCTTAACACTAGTTGAAAAACTGTTTTTT
TRBV5-1	-	-	TRBJ1-4	CASRGAEKLFF	TGCGCCAGCAGAGGGGCCGAAAAACTGTTTTTT
TRBV27	-	-	TRBJ1-3	CASSLKGTQGTGNTIYF	TGTGCCAGCAGTTTAAAGGGGACACAAGGCACGGGAAACACCATATATTTT
TRBV30	-	-	TRBJ2-7	CAWTSTAVGQYF	TGTGCCTGGACCTCTACCGCGGTGGGGCAGTACTTC
TRBV12-5	few	-	TRBJ2-7	CASGLPKVAGNYEQYF	TGTGCTAGTGGTTTGCCTAAGGTGGCAGGGAACTACGAGCAGTACTTC
TRBV9	-	TRBD1	TRBJ1-4	CASSRQGALNEKLFF	TGTGCCAGCAGCCGACAGGGGGCGCTTAATGAAAAACTGTTTTTT
TRBV19	-	TRBD1	TRBJ2-3	CASSIWDSSTDTQYF	TGTGCCAGTAGTATATGGGACAGCAGCACAGATACGCAGTATTTT
TRBV23-1	-	-	TRBJ2-7	CASSQSKGVEQYF	TGCGCCAGCAGTCAATCGAAAGGGGTCGAGCAGTACTTC
TRBV19	-	-	TRBJ1-2	CASSLGHGYTF	TGTGCCAGTAGCCTGGGCCATGGCTACACCTTC